These 3 T cell receptor beta chains came from one sample sequenced in a study of immune cell composition in non-small cell lung cancer. Clones were read by immunoSEQ multiplex PCR, and TCRdb kept only the in-frame ones, dropping some. The sample yields about 13,000 clones, roughly 70% seen once. The sample taken for sequencing was lung tumor tissue. The receptors here all came from a human donor with non-small cell lung cancer.

The chain recombines TRBV6-1 with TRBJ1-5, with 8 nucleotides matching TRBD1. Germline lookup yields CDR1 MNHNS and CDR2 SASEGT. The CDR3 is 15 residues long. The junction had 11 bases not matched to a gene; V was cut back by 6 bases and J by 7 bases. In nucleotides, the CDR3 is TGTGCCAGCAGAGACAGGGGTTTTGTTGGACAGCCCCAGCATTTT. Its protein product is CASRDRGFVGQPQHF.

The CDR3 region is CASSFGGGLALYNEQFF. CDR3 in DNA: TGTGCCAGCAGTTTCGGCGGAGGACTAGCGTTATACAATGAGCAGTTCTTC. The rearrangement joins TRBV28 to TRBJ2-1; 9 bases are shared with TRBD2. Germline CDR1 and CDR2: MDHEN and SYDVKM. The CDR3 spans 17 residues. V lost 3 bases, J lost 4 bases, and 10 bases stayed unmatched.

CDR3 protein: CASSLEGGWTNEKLFF. Written as DNA, the CDR3 is TGCGCCAGCAGCTTGGAAGGGGGCTGGACTAATGAAAAACTGTTTTTT. The gene calls are TRBV5-1 and TRBJ1-4; 7 bases are shared with TRBD1. The CDR3 length is 16 residues. The germline V gene encodes CDR1 SGHRS and CDR2 YFSETQ. Trimming cost V 0 bases and J 2 bases; bases outside gene matches: 4.